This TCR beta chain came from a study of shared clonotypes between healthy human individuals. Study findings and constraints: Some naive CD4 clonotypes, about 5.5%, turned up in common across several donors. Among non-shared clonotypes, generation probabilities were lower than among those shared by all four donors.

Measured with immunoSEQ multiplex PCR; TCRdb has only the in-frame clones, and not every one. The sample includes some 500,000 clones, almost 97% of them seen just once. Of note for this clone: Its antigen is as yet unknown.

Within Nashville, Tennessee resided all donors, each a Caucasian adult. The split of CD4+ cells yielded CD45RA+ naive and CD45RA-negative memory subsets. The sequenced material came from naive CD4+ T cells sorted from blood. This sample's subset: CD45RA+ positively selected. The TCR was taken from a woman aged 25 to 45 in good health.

The CDR3 coding sequence is TGTGCCAGCAGTTCCCGGACTAGCGGGAGTCTGCACGAGCAGTACTTC. Protein sequence: CASSSRTSGSLHEQYF. The V and J genes are TRBV6-6 and TRBJ2-7, with 13 bases that match TRBD2. The CDR3 loop spans 16 amino acids. V lost 4 bases to trimming and J lost 5 bases; unmatched junction nucleotides: 8. CDR1 is MNHNY and CDR2 is SVGAGI in the germline V gene (reference sequence).